The next 11 T cell receptor beta chains were all read from a single sample in a study of response to subunit inactivated influenza vaccine. TCRdb independently ran MiXCR on the RT-PCR reads; one entry per CDR3 protein. Of roughly 700,000 distinct CDR3 sequences in the sample, more than 11% were seen once. The specimen comprised PBMCs from blood, sampled roughly 2 weeks before vaccination. The receptors here all came from a man over 45 who received an inactivated influenza vaccine.

This clonotype was seen many times. This chain uses TRBV12-3 or TRBV12-4 with TRBJ2-3, with D possibly matching TRBD1 (5 bases). V was clipped by 1 base and J by 2 bases, with 13 bases between them. This CDR3 contains 16 residues. This CDR3 reads CASSLVSGWYTDTQYF. The DNA for the CDR3 is TGTGCCAGCAGTTTAGTATCAGGGTGGTACACAGATACGCAGTATTTT.

This chain links TRBV30 with TRBJ1-2, with a tentative D call TRBD1 (5 bases). The CDR3 loop spans 13 amino acids. Trimming removed 4 bases from V and 6 bases from J, with 15 bases in between. Germline CDR1 and CDR2: GTSNPN and SVGIG (reference sequence). CDR3 amino acids: CAWNPGPGDGYTF. CDR3 in DNA: TGTGCCTGGAATCCGGGGCCGGGGGATGGCTACACCTTC.

J is TRBJ1-2 and V is TRBV7-2; the match to TRBD1 covers 9 bases. Trimming at V came to 3 bases and at J to 1 base, leaving 3 bases not matched to a gene. Germline CDR1 SGHTA, CDR2 FQGNSA. CDR3 length equals 15 residues. The chain's CDR3 is CASSLGQGHNYGYTF. The CDR3 DNA sequence: TGTGCCAGCAGCTTGGGACAGGGCCATAACTATGGCTACACCTTC.

This clonotype is a singleton in its sample. The V call is TRBV25-1, the J call TRBJ2-5; 15 nucleotides agree with TRBD2. V trimming: 1 base; J trimming: 4 bases; junction bases outside the gene matches: 7. CDR1 and CDR2 (germline): MGHDK, SYGVNS. The CDR3 has 18 residues. In DNA form, the CDR3 reads TGTGCCAGCAGTGAATGGACTAGCGGGAGGGCCCGTCCAGAGACCCAGTACTTC. It specifies CASSEWTSGRARPETQYF. The variable domain in full, with the rest retrieved from reference TRBV25-1 and TRBJ2-5, is EADIYQTPRYLVIGTGKKITLECSQTMGHDKMYWYQQDPGMELHLIHYSYGVNSTEKGDLSSESTVSRIRTEHFPLTLESARPSHTSQYLCASSEWTSGRARPETQYFGPGTRLLVL.

There are a few counts of this clonotype. The CDR3 reads CASSTRTGTSGETQYF. The CDR3, as DNA: TGTGCCAGCAGCACACGAACAGGGACCTCCGGGGAGACCCAGTACTTC. The V call is TRBV25-1, the J call TRBJ2-5, with a tentative D call TRBD1 (6 bases). Germline CDR1 MGHDK, CDR2 SYGVNS. Trimming removed 6 bases from V and 5 bases from J, with 22 bases in between. The CDR3 is made up of 16 amino acids.

J is TRBJ1-1 and V is TRBV3-1, with D unclear. Germline CDR1 is LGHDT and CDR2 is YNNKEL (reference sequence). Trimming cost V 3 bases and J 0 bases, with 8 bases left between them. The CDR3 has 14 residues. In DNA, the CDR3 is TGTGCCAGCAGCCAGACGACGGTGAACACTGAAGCTTTCTTT. It encodes CASSQTTVNTEAFF.

This clonotype has more than one count but fewer than ten. The chain links TRBV5-6 to TRBJ2-6, with TRBD1 matching over 7 bases. The CDR3 runs to 17 residues. The junction had 7 bases not matched to a gene; V was cut back by 4 bases and J by 0 bases. The germline CDR1 and CDR2 sequences are SGHDT and YYEEEE. The CDR3 region is CASSQTDRTSGANVLTF. The CDR3 DNA reads TGTGCCAGCAGCCAGACGGACAGGACCTCTGGGGCCAACGTCCTGACTTTC.

This chain uses TRBV20-1 with TRBJ2-7; no reliable D call. Germline CDR1 and CDR2: DFQATT and SNEGSKA (reference sequence). The CDR3 has 14 residues. The V and J ends lost 0 bases and 3 bases respectively, with 12 bases between them. The CDR3 protein is CSARDPSFLYEQYF. The CDR3 nucleotides are TGCAGTGCTAGAGATCCAAGTTTCCTCTACGAGCAGTACTTC.

The chain employs TRBV20-1 and TRBJ2-7, with 7 bases that match TRBD1. CDR3 size: 13 residues. The V and J ends lost 6 bases and 4 bases, in that order; junction bases with no gene match: 9. Per the germline V gene, CDR1 is DFQATT and CDR2 is SNEGSKA (reference sequence). This CDR3 reads CSATNRGPYEQYF. The CDR3 region has the DNA TGCAGTGCGACTAACAGGGGCCCGTACGAGCAGTACTTC.

The J gene is TRBJ2-3, the V gene TRBV7-9; D not certain. Germline V gene lookup returns CDR1 SEHNR and CDR2 FQNEAQ (reference sequence). This CDR3 spans 13 amino acids. V dropped 4 bases and J dropped 4 bases, with 9 bases sitting between them. CDR3 nucleotides: TGTGCCAGCAGCTCATCAGAGTCAGATACGCAGTATTTT. It translates to CASSSSESDTQYF.

In this sample, this clonotype turned up a few times. The chain recombines TRBV28 with TRBJ1-5; a weak D match, TRBD1 (6 bases). V was pared by 6 bases and J by 7 bases, with 16 bases between. The CDR3 covers 14 residues. CDR1 is MDHEN and CDR2 is SYDVKM in the germline V gene. The CDR3 region has the DNA TGTGCCAGCAGCTCTACGGGGGGCCGGCAGCCCCAGCATTTT. Protein sequence: CASSSTGGRQPQHF.